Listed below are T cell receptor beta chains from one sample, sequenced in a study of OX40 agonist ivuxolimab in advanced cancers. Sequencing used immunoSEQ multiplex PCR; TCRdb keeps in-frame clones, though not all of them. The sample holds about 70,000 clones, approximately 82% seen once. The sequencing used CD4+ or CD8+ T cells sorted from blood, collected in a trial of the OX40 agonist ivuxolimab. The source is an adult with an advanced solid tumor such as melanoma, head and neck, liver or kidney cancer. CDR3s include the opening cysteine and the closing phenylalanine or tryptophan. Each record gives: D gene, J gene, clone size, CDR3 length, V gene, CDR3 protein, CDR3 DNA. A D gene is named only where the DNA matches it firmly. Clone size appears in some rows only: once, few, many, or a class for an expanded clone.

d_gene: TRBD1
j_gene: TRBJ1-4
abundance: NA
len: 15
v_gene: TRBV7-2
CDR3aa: CASSLRQGTNEKLFF
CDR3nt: TGTGCCAGCAGCTTAAGACAGGGGACTAATGAAAAACTGTTTTTT

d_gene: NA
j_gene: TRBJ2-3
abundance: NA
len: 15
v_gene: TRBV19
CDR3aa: CASSIEAGDTDTQYF
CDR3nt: TGTGCCAGTAGTATAGAGGCAGGGGACACAGATACGCAGTATTTT

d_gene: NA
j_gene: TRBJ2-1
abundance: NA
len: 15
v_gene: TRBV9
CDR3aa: CASSNHVISPNEQFF
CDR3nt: TGTGCCAGCAGCAACCATGTGATATCTCCCAATGAGCAGTTCTTC

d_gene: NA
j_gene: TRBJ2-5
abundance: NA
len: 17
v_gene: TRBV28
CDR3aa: CASSLHPSRRGKETQYF
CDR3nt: TGTGCCAGCAGTTTGCACCCGTCGCGGCGCGGGAAAGAGACCCAGTACTTC

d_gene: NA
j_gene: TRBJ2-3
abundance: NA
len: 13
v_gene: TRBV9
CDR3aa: CASSVGPTDTQYF
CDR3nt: TGTGCCAGCAGCGTAGGCCCCACAGATACGCAGTATTTT

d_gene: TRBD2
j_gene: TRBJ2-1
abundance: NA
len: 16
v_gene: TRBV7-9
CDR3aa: CASSVTTSGRDNEQFF
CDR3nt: TGTGCCAGCAGCGTGACGACTAGCGGGAGGGACAATGAGCAGTTCTTC

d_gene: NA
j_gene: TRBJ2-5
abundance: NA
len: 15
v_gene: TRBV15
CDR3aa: CATSRAQGYQETQYF
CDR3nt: TGTGCCACCAGCAGAGCCCAGGGGTACCAAGAGACCCAGTACTTC

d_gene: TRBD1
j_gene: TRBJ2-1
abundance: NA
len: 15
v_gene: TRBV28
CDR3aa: CASSETGGTHNEQFF
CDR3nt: TGTGCCAGCAGTGAAACAGGGGGTACACACAATGAGCAGTTCTTC

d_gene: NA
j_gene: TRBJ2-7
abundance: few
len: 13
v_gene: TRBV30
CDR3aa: CAWRIYGFGEQYF
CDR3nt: TGTGCCTGGAGGATCTACGGATTTGGAGAGCAGTACTTC

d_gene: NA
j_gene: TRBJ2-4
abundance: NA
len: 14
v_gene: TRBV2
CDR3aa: CASSETAAKNIQYF
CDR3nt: TGTGCCAGCAGTGAGACAGCAGCCAAAAACATTCAGTACTTC

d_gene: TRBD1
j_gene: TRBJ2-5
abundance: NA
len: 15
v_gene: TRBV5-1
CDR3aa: CASSLATGGQETQYF
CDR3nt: TGCGCCAGCAGCTTGGCCACAGGGGGTCAAGAGACCCAGTACTTC

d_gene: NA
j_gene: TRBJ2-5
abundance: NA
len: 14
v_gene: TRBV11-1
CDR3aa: CASSFGGKEETQYF
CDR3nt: TGTGCCAGCAGCTTCGGCGGGAAGGAAGAGACCCAGTACTTC

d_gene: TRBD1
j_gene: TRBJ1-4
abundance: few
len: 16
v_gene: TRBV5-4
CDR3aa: CASSRGQQATNEKLFF
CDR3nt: TGTGCCAGCAGCCGGGGACAGCAGGCAACTAATGAAAAACTGTTTTTT

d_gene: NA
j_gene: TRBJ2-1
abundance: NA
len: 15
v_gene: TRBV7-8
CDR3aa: CASSNRRDSYNEQFF
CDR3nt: TGTGCCAGCAGCAACCGCCGGGACTCCTACAATGAGCAGTTCTTC

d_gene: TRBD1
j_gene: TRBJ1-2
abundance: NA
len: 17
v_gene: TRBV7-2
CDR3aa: CASSPITGTGGRGGYTF
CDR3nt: TGTGCCAGCAGCCCAATAACCGGGACAGGGGGCCGGGGTGGCTACACCTTC

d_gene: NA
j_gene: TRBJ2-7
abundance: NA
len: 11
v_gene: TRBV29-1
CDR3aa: CSVVGGYEQYF
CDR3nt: TGCAGCGTTGTTGGGGGCTACGAGCAGTACTTC

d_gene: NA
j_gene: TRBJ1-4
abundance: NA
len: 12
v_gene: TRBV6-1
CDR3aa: CASSEAHEKLFF
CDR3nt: TGTGCCAGCAGTGAAGCGCATGAAAAACTGTTTTTT

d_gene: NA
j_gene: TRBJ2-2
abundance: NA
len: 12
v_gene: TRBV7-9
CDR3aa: CASNENTGELFF
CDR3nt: TGTGCCAGCAATGAGAACACCGGGGAGCTGTTTTTT

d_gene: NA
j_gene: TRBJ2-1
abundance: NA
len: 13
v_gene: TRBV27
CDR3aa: CASQRRGRDEQFF
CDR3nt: TGTGCCAGCCAGAGGAGGGGCAGGGATGAGCAGTTCTTC

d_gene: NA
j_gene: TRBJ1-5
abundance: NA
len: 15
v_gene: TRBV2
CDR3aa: CASSDGAVGNQPQHF
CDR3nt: TGTGCCAGCAGTGATGGGGCTGTGGGCAATCAGCCCCAGCATTTT

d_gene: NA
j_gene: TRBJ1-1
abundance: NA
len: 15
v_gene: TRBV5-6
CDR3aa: CASSAYRAANTEAFF
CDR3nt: TGTGCCAGCAGCGCATACAGGGCCGCGAACACTGAAGCTTTCTTT

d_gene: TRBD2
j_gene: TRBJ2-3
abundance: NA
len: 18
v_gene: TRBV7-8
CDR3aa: CASSPGLAVEWGTDTQYF
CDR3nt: TGTGCCAGCAGCCCCGGACTAGCGGTAGAGTGGGGCACAGATACGCAGTATTTT